The 19 T cell receptor beta chains given below trace back to one sample, sequenced in a study of blood T cell repertoires in COVID-19. Clones were read by immunoSEQ multiplex PCR, and TCRdb kept only the in-frame ones, dropping some. The sample has about 120,000 clones; approximately 90% are singletons. The sample comprised peripheral blood. The receptors shown here come from a woman in her forties or fifties with acute or convalescent COVID-19.

The chain's CDR3 is CASSLTGFSSGNTIYF. Written as DNA, the CDR3 is TGTGCCAGCAGTTTAACGGGATTTAGCTCTGGAAACACCATATATTTT. The chain carries TRBV28 and TRBJ1-3; D unclear. Trimming left V 2 bases short and J 0 bases short, with 11 bases between. The CDR3 runs to 16 residues. The germline gives CDR1 MDHEN, CDR2 SYDVKM.

The chain carries TRBV7-9 and TRBJ2-5, with D possibly being TRBD1 (5 bases). CDR3 length: 14 residues. V was pared by 1 base and J by 5 bases, with 11 bases between. Germline V lookup: CDR1 SEHNR, CDR2 FQNEAQ (reference sequence). CDR3 protein: CASSLGPRVETQYF. CDR3 DNA sequence: TGTGCCAGCAGCTTAGGGCCCAGGGTGGAGACCCAGTACTTC.

For this clone: Its ends do not fully match the called genes, so a read error is possible. The chain couples TRBV18 to TRBJ2-2; a weak D match, TRBD2 (5 bases). Germline V gene sequence: CDR1 KGHSH, CDR2 LQKENI. The CDR3 spans 15 residues. The CDR3 region is CASSPPNGNPGELFF. The CDR3 bases are TGTGCCAGCTCACCACCGAACGGGAACCCCGGGGAGCTGTTTTTT.

This clone was seen just once. The CDR3 bases are TGTGCCAGCAGCTACCTAGGAACTAGCGGGTACTACGAGCAGTACTTC. Translation: CASSYLGTSGYYEQYF. The chain carries TRBV7-2 and TRBJ2-7; TRBD2 matches 9 bases. This CDR3 region has 16 residues. V trimming: 4 bases; J trimming: 3 bases; junction bases outside the gene matches: 10. CDR1 and CDR2 from the germline V gene are SGHTA and FQGNSA.

The count of this clone is one. The V gene is TRBV18, the J gene TRBJ2-4; perhaps TRBD2 as D (5 bases). The V gene's germline CDR1 is KGHSH and CDR2 LQKENI. V gave up 6 bases and J gave up 0 bases, with 12 bases separating them. This CDR3 region has 15 residues. Written as DNA, the CDR3 is TGTGCCAGCTCCCGGGGTGGAGTAGCCAAAAACATTCAGTACTTC. Its translation is CASSRGGVAKNIQYF. The full variable domain, with the rest looked up from reference TRBV18 and TRBJ2-4, is NAGVMQNPRHLVRRRGQEARLRCSPMKGHSHVYWYRQLPEEGLKFMVYLQKENIIDESGMPKERFSAEFPKEGPSILRIQQVVRGDSAAYFCASSRGGVAKNIQYFGAGTRLSVL.

The chain uses TRBV10-1 and TRBJ1-2, with D unclear. The germline V and J ends were trimmed by 0 bases and 5 bases, with 7 bases remaining between them. The CDR3 extends over 13 amino acids. Germline loops: CDR1 WNHNN, CDR2 SYGVQD (reference sequence). CDR3 coding DNA: TGCGCCAGCAGTGAGTCGGCGGGATATGGCTACACCTTC. Amino acids: CASSESAGYGYTF.

The chain couples TRBV7-2 to TRBJ1-1, with 9 bases identical to TRBD1. J was trimmed by 1 base and V by 1 base; bases with no gene match: 10. The CDR3 sequence is 18 residues long. CDR1 is SGHTA, CDR2 FQGNSA, per germline. CDR3 residues: CASSLEWGGQGWNTEAFF. Written as DNA, the CDR3 is TGTGCCAGCAGCTTAGAGTGGGGGGGACAGGGCTGGAACACTGAAGCTTTCTTT.

The chain carries TRBV7-6 and TRBJ1-3; D not certain. This CDR3 has 15 amino acids. The germline V gene has CDR1 SGHVS and CDR2 FNYEAQ. Between the trimmed V and J ends, which lost 1 base and 4 bases, there was a span of 11 bases. The CDR3 region has the DNA TGTGCCAGCAGCTTAGATCCTACTCAAGGAAACACCATATATTTT. Translating gives CASSLDPTQGNTIYF.

The gene calls are TRBV24-1 and TRBJ2-7; 10 nucleotides match TRBD1. This CDR3 is built from 12 residues. The germline CDR1 and CDR2 sequences are KGHDR and SFDVKD. Losses at the gene ends were 11 bases for V and 2 bases for J; bases not matched to a gene: 2. The CDR3: CARDRGTYEQYF. CDR3 nucleotides: TGTGCCAGGGACAGGGGTACCTACGAGCAGTACTTC.

On this clone itself: Other DNA sequences in the sample encode the same CDR3. The rearrangement joins TRBV5-1 to TRBJ1-1, with unresolved D. V lost 0 bases and J 0 bases, leaving 9 bases between the germline ends. The V gene's germline CDR1 is SGHRS and CDR2 YFSETQ. The CDR3 spans 15 residues. DNA of the CDR3: TGCGCCAGCAGCTTGGCCGGCGGTTTGAACACTGAAGCTTTCTTT. Translation: CASSLAGGLNTEAFF.

With respect to this clone: The same CDR3 is also encoded by other DNA sequences in this sample. This rearrangement joins TRBV12-3 or TRBV12-4 to TRBJ1-5; 7 nucleotides agree with TRBD1. The junction had 1 base not matched to a gene; V was cut back by 3 bases and J by 5 bases. The CDR3 covers 13 residues. In DNA form, the CDR3 reads TGTGCCAGCAGTTTGCAGGGGGATCAGCCCCAGCATTTT. Translating gives CASSLQGDQPQHF.

The chain employs TRBV2 and TRBJ1-5; D is perhaps TRBD1 (5 bases). V lost 4 bases to trimming and J lost 1 base, with 11 bases between them. The CDR3 sequence is 15 residues long. The germline V gene encodes CDR1 SNHLY and CDR2 FYNNEI. The CDR3 sequence is CASSVVAGSNQPQHF. CDR3 in DNA: TGTGCCAGCAGTGTGGTAGCAGGGAGCAATCAGCCCCAGCATTTT.

V gene TRBV11-2 combines with J gene TRBJ2-3, with D uncertain. The CDR3 runs to 14 residues. CDR1 and CDR2 (germline): SGHAT, FQNNGV. Trimming removed 7 bases at V and 1 base at J, with 12 bases between. Here the CDR3 reads CASKSFGGTDTQYF. The CDR3 DNA sequence: TGTGCCAGCAAAAGTTTCGGAGGCACAGATACGCAGTATTTT.

Here the CDR3 DNA reads TGTGCCAGCATCAAAGGGGGCTCTCTCTCCTACGAGCAGTACTTC. As protein: CASIKGGSLSYEQYF. This rearrangement joins TRBV28 to TRBJ2-7; 7 positions agree with TRBD1. The J segment lost 0 bases and the V segment lost 7 bases, leaving 9 bases of the junction unmatched. The CDR3 is 15 amino acids. CDR1 and CDR2 from the germline V gene are MDHEN and SYDVKM.

The rearrangement uses TRBV7-8 and TRBJ1-1; 8 bases are shared with TRBD1. The CDR3 totals 14 residues. Germline V lookup: CDR1 SGHVS, CDR2 FQNEAQ. With V trimmed by 3 bases and J by 1 base, 1 base remained unmatched. CDR3 DNA: TGTGCCAGCAGCTTCGGACAGGGGAACACTGAAGCTTTCTTT. Translation gives CASSFGQGNTEAFF.

CDR3 nucleotides: TGTGCCAGCTCACCAGATCCCGCTAGCTCTGGAAACACCATATATTTT. As protein: CASSPDPASSGNTIYF. The J gene is TRBJ1-3, the V gene TRBV18; no definite D call. Trimming removed 2 bases at V and 0 bases at J, with 11 bases between. CDR1 and CDR2 from the germline V gene are KGHSH and LQKENI. The CDR3 is 16 amino acids.

The genes are TRBV12-2 and TRBJ2-1; TRBD2, the D gene given by the table, was not confirmed from the DNA. TRBV12-2 is a documented pseudogene. CDR3 length: 17 amino acids. The CDR3 is CASRLVLAGGGHNEQFF. The DNA of the CDR3 is TGTGCAAGTCGCTTAGTTCTAGCGGGAGGGGGGCACAATGAGCAGTTCTTC.

The rearrangement uses TRBV5-1 and TRBJ2-3; weak D call: TRBD1 (6 bases). The length of the CDR3 is 12 residues. The V end was cut by 7 bases, the J end by 6 bases, with 12 bases between. Germline-derived CDR1 and CDR2 are SGHRS and YFSETQ. DNA for the CDR3: TGCGCCAGCGCACAGGGAAGCGATACGCAGTATTTT. Its protein product is CASAQGSDTQYF.

The rearrangement links TRBV2 to TRBJ1-1; weak D call: TRBD1 (5 bases). This CDR3 has 13 residues. Trimming left V 7 bases short and J 0 bases short, with 9 bases between. Per the germline V gene, CDR1 is SNHLY and CDR2 is FYNNEI. This chain's CDR3 is CASTRGMNTEAFF. The CDR3 DNA sequence: TGTGCCAGCACGCGGGGCATGAACACTGAAGCTTTCTTT.